This TCR beta chain is from a study of blood T cell repertoires in COVID-19. Germline values: CDR1 SNHLY, CDR2 FYNNEI. This CDR3 is 10 amino acids long. The V gene lost 6 bases and the J gene lost 5 bases, with 5 bases spanning the gap. Those enrolled, adults aged about 18 to 89 years, came from about two dozen US areas. The study counted Cohort 3 donors as recovered given two negative PCRs, clearance, or symptom resolution. Per the authors' pipeline: Estimation of nucleated cell counts relied on the amplification of reference gene primers. TCRdb keeps only in-frame clones here, not all; method: immunoSEQ multiplex PCR. The V and J calls and the clone size are those of that table, but D and trimming were determined from the DNA. Among just over 300,000 clones listed, approximately 90% were seen once.

The clonotype was recovered from a man aged 25 to 40 who had recovered from COVID-19. This sequence joins TRBV2 and TRBJ2-7; the D is unclear. Sequencing was performed on PBMCs or T cells enriched from blood (not recorded which). The CDR3 here is CASRENEQYF. The CDR3 DNA sequence: TGTGCCAGCAGGGAGAACGAGCAGTACTTC.